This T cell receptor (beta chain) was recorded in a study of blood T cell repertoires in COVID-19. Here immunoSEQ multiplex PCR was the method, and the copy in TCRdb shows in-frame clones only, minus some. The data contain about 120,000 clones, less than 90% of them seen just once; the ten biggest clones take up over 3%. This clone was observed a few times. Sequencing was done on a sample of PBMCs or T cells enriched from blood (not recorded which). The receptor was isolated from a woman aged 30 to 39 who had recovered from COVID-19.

Here the CDR3 DNA reads TGTGCCAGCAGTTTAGGGTTAGCGGAGTACTTC. Protein: CASSLGLAEYF. V usage is TRBV28 and J usage is TRBJ2-7; perhaps TRBD2 as D (6 bases). The CDR3 covers 11 residues. The ends were cut back, 2 bases at V and 11 bases at J, with 10 bases in the middle. The germline V gene encodes CDR1 MDHEN and CDR2 SYDVKM.